Listed below are T cell receptor beta chains from one sample, sequenced in a study of blood T cells in healthy people across ages. One entry per CDR3 protein, called by TCRdb with MiXCR from the 5' RACE reads. The data hold under 950,000 distinct CDR3 sequences, with roughly 20% observed a single time. The material sequenced was blood. The receptors were gathered from a man aged 65 to 79 in good health. CDR3s include the opening cysteine and the closing phenylalanine or tryptophan. A D gene is named only where the DNA matches it firmly. The size of a clone is reported for some rows only, either as once, few or many, or as a class for expanded clones.

v_call	clone_size	j_call	d_call	cdr3_aa	cdr3_nt
TRBV11-3	.	TRBJ2-3	TRBD1	CASSYRDSLDF	TGTGCCAGCAGCTACCGGGACAGCCTAGATTTT
TRBV3-1	.	TRBJ1-3	TRBD1	CASSQEWENRGLSSGNTIYF	TGTGCCAGCAGCCAAGAATGGGAGAACAGGGGACTCTCCTCTGGAAACACCATATATTTT
TRBV24-1	.	TRBJ2-1	TRBD2	CATSGPTSGRPWSYNEQFF	TGTGCCACCAGTGGCCCGACTAGCGGGAGGCCGTGGAGCTACAATGAGCAGTTCTTC
TRBV20-1	.	TRBJ2-3	.	CSARDTGITDTQYF	TGCAGTGCTAGAGATACGGGGATCACAGATACGCAGTATTTT
TRBV4-1	.	TRBJ1-5	.	CASSQVDRNNQPQHF	TGCGCCAGCAGCCAGGTCGACAGGAACAATCAGCCCCAGCATTTT
TRBV7-9	.	TRBJ1-1	TRBD1	CASSKRPGTGDTEAFF	TGTGCCAGCAGCAAACGTCCAGGGACAGGAGACACTGAAGCTTTCTTT
TRBV11-3	.	TRBJ2-1	TRBD2	CASSLRAGPNEQFF	TGTGCCAGCAGCTTAAGAGCGGGACCGAATGAGCAGTTCTTC
TRBV3-1	.	TRBJ1-5	.	CASSLGPRNQPQHF	TGTGCCAGCAGCCTTGGGCCCCGCAATCAGCCCCAGCATTTT
TRBV29-1	many	TRBJ1-1	TRBD1	CSATRQGTNTEAFF	TGCAGCGCAACGAGACAGGGGACGAACACTGAAGCTTTCTTT
TRBV12-3/TRBV12-4	few	TRBJ2-2	TRBD2	CASRERGRNTGELFF	TGTGCCAGCAGGGAGCGGGGGCGGAACACCGGGGAGCTGTTTTTT
TRBV2	few	TRBJ1-1	.	CASSFEHLNTEAFF	TGTGCCAGCAGTTTCGAACACCTAAACACTGAAGCTTTCTTT
TRBV6-2/TRBV6-3	.	TRBJ1-1	.	CASSQGSQAFF	TGTGCCAGCAGTCAGGGTTCCCAAGCTTTCTTT
TRBV5-5	.	TRBJ2-4	.	CASSLAPKYAGGNIQYF	TGTGCCAGCAGCTTGGCCCCCAAATATGCCGGCGGAAACATTCAGTACTTC
TRBV12-3/TRBV12-4	.	TRBJ2-3	.	CASSFKGIGTDTQYF	TGTGCCAGCAGTTTTAAGGGGATCGGCACAGATACGCAGTATTTT
TRBV5-1	many	TRBJ1-2	.	CASSLGQQNYGYTF	TGCGCCAGCAGCTTGGGACAGCAAAACTATGGCTACACCTTC
TRBV12-3/TRBV12-4	few	TRBJ1-2	TRBD1	CASSFDRGYGYTF	TGTGCCAGCAGTTTCGACAGGGGGTATGGCTACACCTTC
TRBV24-1	many	TRBJ2-5	TRBD1	CATSDPSTGAGETQYF	TGTGCCACCAGTGACCCATCGACAGGGGCGGGAGAGACCCAGTACTTC
TRBV12-3/TRBV12-4	.	TRBJ2-7	.	CASSLERGGIHEQYF	TGTGCCAGCAGTTTAGAACGTGGGGGGATACACGAGCAGTACTTC
TRBV12-3/TRBV12-4	few	TRBJ2-1	TRBD2	CASSRSGTSGSNEQFF	TGTGCCAGCAGTAGATCCGGGACTAGCGGGAGTAATGAGCAGTTCTTC
TRBV12-3/TRBV12-4	few	TRBJ2-7	TRBD2	CASSRGLVGSYEQYF	TGTGCCAGCAGCCGGGGACTAGTGGGCTCCTACGAGCAGTACTTC
TRBV9	.	TRBJ1-6	.	CASSARYSADSPLHF	TGTGCCAGCAGCGCCCGGTATTCCGCGGATTCACCCCTCCACTTT
TRBV19	few	TRBJ2-1	.	CASSIGGAHYNEQFF	TGTGCCAGTAGTATAGGGGGCGCCCACTACAATGAGCAGTTCTTC
TRBV20-1	many	TRBJ1-6	.	CSAAIASAMSNSPLHF	TGCAGTGCCGCAATTGCGTCCGCAATGTCCAATTCACCCCTCCACTTT
TRBV4-3	.	TRBJ2-6	.	CASSHPAEKGVISGANVLTF	TGCGCCAGCAGCCATCCCGCGGAGAAGGGGGTCATCTCTGGGGCCAACGTCCTGACTTTC
TRBV11-2	few	TRBJ1-2	.	CASSLGGSRGYGYTF	TGTGCCAGCAGCTTGGGGGGGTCGCGGGGCTATGGCTACACCTTC
TRBV11-1	few	TRBJ2-4	.	CASGHGERAKNIQYF	TGTGCCAGCGGACACGGTGAGAGGGCCAAAAACATTCAGTACTTC
TRBV20-1	few	TRBJ2-1	.	CSAIVVAAAFGDNEQFF	TGCAGTGCTATTGTCGTTGCAGCGGCATTTGGGGACAATGAGCAGTTCTTC
TRBV4-1	.	TRBJ2-3	.	CASSQEILTDTQYF	TGCGCCAGCAGCCAAGAAATCCTCACAGATACGCAGTATTTT
TRBV21-1	few	TRBJ2-1	.	CASSKGWWEQFF	TGTGCCAGCAGCAAAGGGTGGTGGGAGCAGTTCTTC
TRBV29-1	.	TRBJ1-1	.	CSVALGEGGSEAFF	TGCAGCGTTGCACTCGGGGAAGGGGGATCTGAAGCTTTCTTT
TRBV20-1	few	TRBJ1-3	.	CSARENREAGNTIYF	TGCAGTGCTAGAGAGAACAGGGAGGCTGGAAACACCATATATTTT
TRBV5-1	few	TRBJ2-7	.	CAGSLDGSYEQYF	TGCGCCGGCAGCTTGGACGGGTCCTACGAGCAGTACTTC
TRBV5-1	.	TRBJ1-1	.	CASNLVANTEAFF	TGCGCCAGCAACTTGGTGGCGAACACTGAAGCTTTCTTT
TRBV3-1	once	TRBJ1-1	.	CASSQWQSNTEAFF	TGTGCCAGCAGCCAATGGCAATCGAACACCGAAGCTTTCTTT
TRBV24-1	.	TRBJ2-3	.	CATSDPGTPNTDTQYF	TGTGCCACCAGTGACCCCGGGACACCTAACACAGATACGCAGTATTTT
TRBV7-9	few	TRBJ2-3	.	CASSYGTSTDTQYF	TGTGCCAGCAGCTACGGGACTAGCACAGATACGCAGTATTTT
TRBV27	many	TRBJ2-3	.	CASSLLLGTKNTQYF	TGTGCCAGCAGTTTATTACTCGGGACCAAGAATACGCAGTATTTT
TRBV24-1	.	TRBJ2-3	.	CATSDSSPTVPSTDTQYF	TGTGCCACCAGTGATTCCTCGCCGACGGTCCCTAGCACAGATACGCAGTATTTT
TRBV7-2	few	TRBJ2-1	.	CASSSAPITEQFF	TGTGCCAGCAGCTCAGCCCCCATAACTGAGCAGTTCTTC
TRBV2	.	TRBJ2-3	.	CASSERDTQYF	TGTGCCAGCAGTGAAAGAGATACGCAGTATTTT
TRBV12-3/TRBV12-4	.	TRBJ1-2	.	CASRDTGTDPEGYTF	TGTGCCAGCAGGGATACCGGGACGGATCCTGAGGGCTACACCTTC
TRBV20-1	.	TRBJ2-3	TRBD2	CSASGQGLAGGRATTQYF	TGCAGTGCTAGTGGACAGGGACTAGCGGGGGGAAGAGCAACTACGCAGTATTTT
TRBV9	few	TRBJ1-6	.	CASSARQDSPLHF	TGTGCCAGCAGCGCACGACAGGATTCACCCCTCCACTTT
TRBV3-1	.	TRBJ2-5	TRBD2	CASSQDLSGGSTQYF	TGTGCCAGCAGCCAAGATTTAAGCGGGGGGTCGACCCAGTACTTC
TRBV7-9	few	TRBJ2-3	.	CASSLDLGGTYTDTQYF	TGTGCCAGCAGCTTAGATCTGGGTGGCACCTACACAGATACGCAGTATTTT
TRBV5-1	.	TRBJ2-6	.	CASSPRDKKSSGANVLTF	TGCGCCAGCAGCCCAAGGGACAAGAAAAGCTCTGGGGCCAACGTCCTGACTTTC
TRBV3-1	many	TRBJ2-4	.	CASSQDPGTDIQYF	TGTGCCAGCAGCCAAGATCCAGGGACGGACATTCAGTACTTC
TRBV12-3/TRBV12-4	few	TRBJ1-2	.	CASNDHGGYTF	TGTGCCAGCAATGACCACGGTGGCTACACCTTC
TRBV7-7	few	TRBJ2-5	.	CASSGTGGWETQYF	TGTGCCAGCAGCGGCACAGGCGGTTGGGAGACCCAGTACTTC
TRBV10-2	.	TRBJ1-4	.	CASSESGSGEKLFF	TGCGCCAGCAGTGAGTCCGGGTCGGGTGAAAAACTGTTTTTT
TRBV29-1	few	TRBJ1-5	.	CSVGSQDQPQHF	TGCAGCGTTGGGTCCCAGGATCAGCCCCAGCATTTT
TRBV29-1	.	TRBJ1-1	.	CSVEELRGEKAFF	TGCAGCGTTGAAGAGCTACGCGGGGAGAAAGCTTTCTTT
TRBV29-1	.	TRBJ1-2	.	CSGRTNSNYGYTF	TGCAGCGGGAGGACGAACTCTAACTATGGCTACACCTTC
TRBV20-1	.	TRBJ2-5	.	CSAHALVETQYF	TGCAGTGCTCACGCCCTAGTTGAGACCCAGTACTTC
TRBV5-1	few	TRBJ2-6	.	CASSPGTLSGANVLTF	TGCGCCAGCAGCCCAGGGACACTCTCTGGGGCCAACGTCCTGACTTTC
TRBV13	.	TRBJ2-7	TRBD1	CASRPPPGQGKYGQYF	TGTGCCAGCAGGCCCCCCCCGGGACAGGGGAAATACGGGCAGTACTTC
TRBV6-1	.	TRBJ1-1	TRBD1	CASSEGQGNTEAFF	TGTGCCAGCAGTGAGGGACAGGGTAACACTGAAGCTTTCTTT
TRBV10-1	.	TRBJ2-7	.	CASSEAGRGEQYF	TGCGCCAGCAGTGAGGCGGGGAGAGGTGAGCAGTACTTC
TRBV5-4	.	TRBJ2-5	.	CASSPEPVHQETQYF	TGTGCCAGCAGCCCAGAGCCGGTGCACCAAGAGACCCAGTACTTC